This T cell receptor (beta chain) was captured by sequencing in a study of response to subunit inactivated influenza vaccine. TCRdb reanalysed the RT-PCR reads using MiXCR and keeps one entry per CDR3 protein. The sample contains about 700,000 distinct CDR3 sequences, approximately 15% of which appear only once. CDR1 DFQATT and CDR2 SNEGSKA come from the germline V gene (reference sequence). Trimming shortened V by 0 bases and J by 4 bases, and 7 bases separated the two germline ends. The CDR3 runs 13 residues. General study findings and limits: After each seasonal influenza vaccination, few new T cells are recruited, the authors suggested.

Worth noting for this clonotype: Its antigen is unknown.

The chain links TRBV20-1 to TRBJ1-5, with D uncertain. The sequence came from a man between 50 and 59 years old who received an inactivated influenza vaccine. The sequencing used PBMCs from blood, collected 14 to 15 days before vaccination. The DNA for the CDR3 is TGCAGTGCTAGAGACAGTCTAAATCAGCCCCAGCATTTT. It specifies CSARDSLNQPQHF.